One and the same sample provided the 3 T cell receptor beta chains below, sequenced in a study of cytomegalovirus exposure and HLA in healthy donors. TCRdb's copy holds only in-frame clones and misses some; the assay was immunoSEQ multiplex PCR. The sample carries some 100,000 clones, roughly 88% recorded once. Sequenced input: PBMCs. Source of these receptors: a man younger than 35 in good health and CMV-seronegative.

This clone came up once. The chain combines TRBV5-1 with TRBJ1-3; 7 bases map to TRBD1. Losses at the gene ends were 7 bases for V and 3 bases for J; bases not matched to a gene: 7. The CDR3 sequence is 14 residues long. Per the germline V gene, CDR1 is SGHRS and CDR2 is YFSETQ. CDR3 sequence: CASGQGGNGNTIYF. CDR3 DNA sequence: TGCGCCAGCGGCCAGGGGGGTAATGGAAACACCATATATTTT.

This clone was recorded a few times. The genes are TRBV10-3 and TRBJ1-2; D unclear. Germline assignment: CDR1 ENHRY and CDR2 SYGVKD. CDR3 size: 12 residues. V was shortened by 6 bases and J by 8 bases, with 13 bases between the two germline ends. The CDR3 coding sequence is TGTGCCATCAGCACCCCCCCGGGAGGCTACACCTTC. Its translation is CAISTPPGGYTF.

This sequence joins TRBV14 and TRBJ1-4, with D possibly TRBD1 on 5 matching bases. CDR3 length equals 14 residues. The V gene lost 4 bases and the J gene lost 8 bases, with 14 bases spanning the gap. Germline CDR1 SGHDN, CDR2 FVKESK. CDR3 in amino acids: CASSRLDGGEKLFF. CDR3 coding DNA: TGTGCCAGCAGCCGGCTCGATGGGGGGGAAAAACTGTTTTTT.